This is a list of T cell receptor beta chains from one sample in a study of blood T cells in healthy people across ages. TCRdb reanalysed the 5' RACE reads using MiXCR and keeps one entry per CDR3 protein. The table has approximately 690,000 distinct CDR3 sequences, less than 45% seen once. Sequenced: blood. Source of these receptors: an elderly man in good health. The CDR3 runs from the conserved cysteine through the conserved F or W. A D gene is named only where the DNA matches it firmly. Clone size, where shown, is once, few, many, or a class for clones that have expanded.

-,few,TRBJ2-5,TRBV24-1,TGTGCCACCAGTGACCCCAGGGAACTCCAAGAGACCCAGTACTTC,CATSDPRELQETQYF
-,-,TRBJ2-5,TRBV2,TGTGCCAGCACTGTTCAGGGGCTCCAAGAGACCCAGTACTTC,CASTVQGLQETQYF
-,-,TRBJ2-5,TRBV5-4,TGTACCAGCAGTCCTGGGAACAGCCAAGAGACCCAGTACTTC,CTSSPGNSQETQYF
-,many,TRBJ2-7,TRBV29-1,TGCAGCGTTGGGGGGCCAGGTGGGCGAGACGAGCAGTACTTC,CSVGGPGGRDEQYF
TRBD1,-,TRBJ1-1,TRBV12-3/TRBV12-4,TGTGCCAGCAGTTTAGACTCCCACGGACAGGGCTCTGAAGCTTTCTTT,CASSLDSHGQGSEAFF
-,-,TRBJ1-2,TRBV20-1,TGCAGTGCTACTACAGGGATCTATGGCTACACCTTC,CSATTGIYGYTF
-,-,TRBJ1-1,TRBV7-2,TGTGCCAGCAGGACCATCTCTGGAGACACTGAAGCTTTCTTT,CASRTISGDTEAFF
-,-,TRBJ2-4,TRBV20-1,TGCAGGGCTAGAGTGGGGACGGCGTACCAGTATTTC,CRARVGTAYQYF
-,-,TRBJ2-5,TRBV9,TGTGCCAGCAGCGTAACGGTGTCGCACCCCCAAGAGACCCAGTACTTC,CASSVTVSHPQETQYF
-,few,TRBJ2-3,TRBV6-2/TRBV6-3,TGTGCCAGCAGTTCCGGCCTCACGCCTCAATCCCAGACGACGCAGTATTTT,CASSSGLTPQSQTTQYF
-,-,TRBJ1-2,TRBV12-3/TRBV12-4,TGTGCCAGCAGTTTCCGGGCAGCGACGGGTGGCTACACCTTC,CASSFRAATGGYTF
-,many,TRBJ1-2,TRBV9,TGTGCCAGCAGCGTAGTGCCCGGGGGGAGCTATGGCTACACCTTC,CASSVVPGGSYGYTF
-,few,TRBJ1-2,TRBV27,TGTGCCAGCAGTCGGGGCGGGGGGCAGACTAACTATGGCTACACCTTC,CASSRGGGQTNYGYTF
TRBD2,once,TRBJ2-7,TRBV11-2,TGTGCCAGCAGCCCCTCCGCGGGAGGAACCTACGAGCAGTACTTC,CASSPSAGGTYEQYF
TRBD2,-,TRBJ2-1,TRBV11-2,TGTGCCAGCAGCTCTCTAGCGGGGGGAGAATGGAATGAGCAGTTCTTC,CASSSLAGGEWNEQFF
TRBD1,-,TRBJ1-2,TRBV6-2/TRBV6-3,TGTGCCAGCAATTCCGGGACAGGGGTCGATGGCTACACCTTC,CASNSGTGVDGYTF
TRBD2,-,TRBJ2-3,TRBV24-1,TGTGCCACTGGCGCTAGCGGAAACACAGATACGCAGTATTTT,CATGASGNTDTQYF
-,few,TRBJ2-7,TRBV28,TGTGCCAGCAGTTTTCGAGTTGTCCTTTACGAGCAGTACTTC,CASSFRVVLYEQYF
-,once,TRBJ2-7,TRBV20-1,TGCAGTGCTAGGGCCGGCGGGTCGGGTTACAAGCAGTACTTC,CSARAGGSGYKQYF
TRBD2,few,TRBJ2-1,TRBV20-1,TGCAGTGCTAGAGGTCCGGGACTAGCGGGGGGGCTTAATGAGCAGTTCTTC,CSARGPGLAGGLNEQFF
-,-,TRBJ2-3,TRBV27,TGTGCCAGCGCGCTCACACTCGGGACCCCTGGTACGCAGTATTTT,CASALTLGTPGTQYF
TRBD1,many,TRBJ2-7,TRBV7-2,TGTGCCAGCAGCGCGGACAGGGGTTCCTACGAGCAGTACTTC,CASSADRGSYEQYF